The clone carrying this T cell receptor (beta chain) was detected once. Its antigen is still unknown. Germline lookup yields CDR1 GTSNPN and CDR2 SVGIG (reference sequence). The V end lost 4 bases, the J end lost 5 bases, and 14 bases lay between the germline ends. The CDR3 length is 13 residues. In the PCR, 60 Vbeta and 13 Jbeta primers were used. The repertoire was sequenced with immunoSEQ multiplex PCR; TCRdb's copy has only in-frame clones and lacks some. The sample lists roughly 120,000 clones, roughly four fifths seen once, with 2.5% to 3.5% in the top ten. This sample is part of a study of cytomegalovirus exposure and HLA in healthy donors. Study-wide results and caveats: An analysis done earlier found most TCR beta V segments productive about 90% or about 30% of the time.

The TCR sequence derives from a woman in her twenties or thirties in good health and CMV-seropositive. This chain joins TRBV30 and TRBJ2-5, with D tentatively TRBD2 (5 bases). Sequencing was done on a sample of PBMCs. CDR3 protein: CAWNTAGGETQYF. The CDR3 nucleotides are TGTGCCTGGAATACGGCCGGCGGGGAGACCCAGTACTTC.